These 26 T cell receptor beta chains were all obtained from the same sample, sequenced in a study of blood T cell repertoires in COVID-19. Repertoires were generated with immunoSEQ multiplex PCR, while TCRdb's copy carries only in-frame clones and drops some. The sample consists of tens of thousands of clones, approximately 86% of them appearing once. The sample taken for sequencing was peripheral blood. The source is a man in his 70s with acute or convalescent COVID-19.

The chain has TRBV12-5 and TRBJ1-5; D is undetermined. The length of the CDR3 is 12 residues. CDR1 LGHNT and CDR2 FRNRAP come from the germline V gene. Trimming cost V 3 bases and J 7 bases, with 7 bases left between them. CDR3 DNA sequence: TGTGCTAGTGGTTTAATTATGCAGCCCCAGCATTTT. Translating gives CASGLIMQPQHF.

The chain couples TRBV11-2 to TRBJ2-2; tentative D call: TRBD2 (5 bases). The ends were cut back, 7 bases at V and 6 bases at J, with 18 bases in the middle. CDR3 length: 15 residues. From germline, CDR1 is SGHAT and CDR2 FQNNGV. CDR3 protein: CASTPRLGEAGELFF. The CDR3 region has the DNA TGTGCCAGCACCCCTCGGCTCGGGGAAGCCGGGGAGCTGTTTTTT.

The CDR3 DNA reads TGTGCCAGCAGCTCCCGGACATTTAGTAACTATGGCTACACCTTC. This sequence encodes CASSSRTFSNYGYTF. The chain couples TRBV7-2 to TRBJ1-2, with D possibly TRBD1 on 5 matching bases. Trimming took 4 bases from V and 1 from J, leaving 13 bases between them. From germline, CDR1 is SGHTA and CDR2 FQGNSA. This CDR3 is built from 15 residues.

In DNA, the CDR3 is TGTGCCATCCGTGCGACTAATGAAAAACTGTTTTTT. Translating gives CAIRATNEKLFF. The chain recombines TRBV10-3 with TRBJ1-4; D gene uncertain. Per germline, CDR1 ENHRY and CDR2 SYGVKD. V lost 8 bases, J lost 2 bases, and 6 bases lay in between. CDR3 length: 12 residues.

Regarding this clone: Mismatch with germline at one junction end may stem from a read error. This chain links TRBV7-7 with TRBJ2-1; 7 bases line up with TRBD2. The CDR3 contains 13 residues. The V gene's germline CDR1 is SSHAT and CDR2 FNYEAQ (reference sequence). DNA for the CDR3: TGTGCTAGCACAACCGGGACTAACAATGAGCAGTTCTTC. Amino acids: CASTTGTNNEQFF.

The chain couples TRBV12-3 or TRBV12-4 to TRBJ2-3; tentatively, D is TRBD2 (7 bases). CDR3 length: 13 residues. Between the trimmed V and J ends, which lost 4 bases and 14 bases, there was a span of 19 bases. The CDR3 spells CASSSRGGDRGYF. The DNA of the CDR3 is TGTGCCAGCAGTTCAAGGGGGGGAGACCGTGGGTATTTT.

V gene TRBV7-9 combines with J gene TRBJ2-5, with no clear D. This CDR3 has 16 residues. V was cut by 2 bases and J by 7 bases, with 20 bases left in between. Germline V CDR1 and CDR2: SEHNR, FQNEAQ (reference sequence). The CDR3: CASSLPPGGDPGTQYF. The CDR3 bases are TGTGCCAGCAGCTTACCGCCTGGTGGCGATCCGGGGACCCAGTACTTC. The variable domain in full, with the rest retrieved from reference TRBV7-9 and TRBJ2-5, is DTGVSQNPRHKITKRGQNVTFRCDPISEHNRLYWYRQTLGQGPEFLTYFQNEAQLEKSRLLSDRFSAERPKGSFSTLEIQRTEQGDSAMYLCASSLPPGGDPGTQYFGPGTRLLVL.

The table lists this clone with a count of one. The CDR3 DNA follows: TGTGCCAGCAGCCCTCGGCGACAGGCCTCCTACGAGCAGTACTTC. This gives the protein CASSPRRQASYEQYF. The chain has TRBV9 and TRBJ2-7; D is possibly TRBD1 (6 bases). Germline CDR1 and CDR2: SGDLS and YYNGEE. This CDR3 is 15 amino acids long. V was pared by 4 bases and J by 0 bases, with 14 bases between.

This chain's CDR3 is CAISEDGAGANVLTF. The CDR3 DNA is TGTGCCATCAGTGAGGATGGAGCCGGGGCCAACGTCCTGACTTTC. This chain connects TRBV10-3 to TRBJ2-6; unclear D gene. V lost 2 bases and J 4 bases, leaving 9 bases between the germline ends. The CDR3 sequence is 15 residues long. The germline V gene encodes CDR1 ENHRY and CDR2 SYGVKD.

This chain uses TRBV5-4 with TRBJ1-6, with 7 bases aligning to TRBD1. V trimming: 3 bases; J trimming: 7 bases; junction bases outside the gene matches: 4. The CDR3 contains 14 residues. Germline CDR1 and CDR2: SGHNT and YYREEE (reference sequence). Written as DNA, the CDR3 is TGTGCCAGCAGCTCCGGGACAGAAAATTCACCCCTCCACTTT. This encodes CASSSGTENSPLHF.

This clone was recorded once. At one boundary the junction diverges from the germline segment, which might be a read error. The DNA for the CDR3 is TGTGCCAGCTCACCACGCAGCCTTGGAGAAGCGTTGGTTTTT. Its protein product is CASSPRSLGEALVF. This rearrangement joins TRBV18 to TRBJ1-5; D is undetermined. CDR1 KGHSH and CDR2 LQKENI come from the germline V gene. The CDR3 loop spans 14 amino acids.

The chain recombines TRBV5-4 with TRBJ2-2; 7 positions agree with TRBD2. V lost 0 bases, J lost 0 bases, and 2 bases stayed unmatched. Germline CDR1 is SGHNT and CDR2 is YYREEE (reference sequence). The CDR3 extends over 16 amino acids. The CDR3 DNA is TGTGCCAGCAGCTTGGGAGGGACTACGAACACCGGGGAGCTGTTTTTT. This translates into CASSLGGTTNTGELFF.

V usage is TRBV9 and J usage is TRBJ1-4; a weak D match, TRBD1 (6 bases). The CDR3 has 15 residues. The V end lost 1 base, the J end lost 4 bases, and 11 bases lay between the germline ends. CDR1 and CDR2 (germline): SGDLS, YYNGEE. The CDR3, as DNA: TGTGCCAGCAGCGTACGGGCAGGGGTTAATGAAAAACTGTTTTTT. Translation gives CASSVRAGVNEKLFF.

The V gene is TRBV7-8, the J gene TRBJ2-5, with D perhaps matching TRBD1 (6 bases). From germline, CDR1 is SGHVS and CDR2 FQNEAQ. This CDR3 contains 14 residues. V was cut by 4 bases and J by 5 bases, with 14 bases left in between. CDR3 in amino acids: CASSSQTGSETQYF. The CDR3 coding sequence is TGTGCCAGCAGCTCCCAAACAGGGTCGGAGACCCAGTACTTC.

This clone appeared a single time. The chain couples TRBV20-1 to TRBJ2-7, with 9 bases that match TRBD1. Germline loops: CDR1 DFQATT, CDR2 SNEGSKA (reference sequence). The CDR3 loop spans 14 amino acids. V gave up 3 bases and J gave up 5 bases; unmatched junction bases: 8. The CDR3 coding sequence is TGCAGTGCTAGTAGGGGACAGGGTACCCACGAGCAGTACTTC. It encodes CSASRGQGTHEQYF.

The rearrangement joins TRBV4-1 to TRBJ1-4; TRBD1 matches 7 bases. Per the germline V gene, CDR1 is MGHRA and CDR2 is YSYEKL. Trimming took 5 bases from V and 2 from J; bases not matched to a gene: 8. The CDR3 is 16 residues long. In nucleotides, the CDR3 is TGCGCCAGCAGCGAACCCCGCAGGGGGACTAATGAAAAACTGTTTTTT. Its translation is CASSEPRRGTNEKLFF.

The V gene is TRBV6-5, the J gene TRBJ1-6, with 8 bases lining up with TRBD1. The germline V gene encodes CDR1 MNHEY and CDR2 SVGAGI. V lost 2 bases and J lost 10; bases outside the gene matches: 4. There are 14 residues in the CDR3. The CDR3 DNA reads as TGTGCCAGCAGTTACAGACAGGGGTACTCACCCCTCCACTTT. Translated: CASSYRQGYSPLHF.

This clone was observed once. The rearrangement links TRBV6-5 to TRBJ2-1; 7 bases match TRBD1. This CDR3 spans 15 amino acids. Looked up from germline, CDR1 is MNHEY and CDR2 is SVGAGI. V shed 7 bases, J shed 7 bases, and the junction held 13 bases outside the gene matches. The CDR3 region is CASTPQGLTTNEQFF. CDR3 DNA: TGTGCCAGCACCCCACAGGGGCTCACGACGAATGAGCAGTTCTTC.

The V gene is TRBV19, the J gene TRBJ1-6, with D perhaps TRBD1 (5 bases). The CDR3 sequence is 15 residues long. Germline V gives CDR1 LNHDA, CDR2 SQIVND (reference sequence). V lost 5 bases and J 7 bases, leaving 15 bases between the germline ends. The CDR3 loop is CASSEVGRWNSPLHF. The DNA for the CDR3 is TGTGCCAGTAGTGAGGTGGGGCGATGGAATTCACCCCTCCACTTT.

The chain combines TRBV29-1 with TRBJ2-1; a weak D match, TRBD1 (6 bases). Germline V CDR1 and CDR2: SQVTM, ANQGSEA. There are 15 residues in the CDR3. V gave up 7 bases and J gave up 9 bases, with 25 bases separating them. CDR3 nucleotides: TGCAGCGCTACCCCGGAAGGGGGATTGGTGGGTGAGCAGTTCTTC. Amino acid sequence: CSATPEGGLVGEQFF.

The genes are TRBV5-1 and TRBJ1-5; D not resolved. Germline V gene sequence: CDR1 SGHRS, CDR2 YFSETQ. There are 14 residues in the CDR3. The V end was cut by 5 bases, the J end by 2 bases, with 11 bases between. The CDR3 sequence: CASSSDGGNQPQHF. CDR3 nucleotide sequence: TGCGCCAGCAGTTCTGACGGAGGCAATCAGCCCCAGCATTTT.

This CDR3 reads CASSLVGYTNTEAFF. CDR3 nucleotides: TGTGCCAGCAGCTTAGTGGGCTATACCAACACTGAAGCTTTCTTT. The V and J genes are TRBV11-2 and TRBJ1-1, with D uncertain. CDR3 length equals 15 residues. The V end was cut by 1 base, the J end by 2 bases, with 11 bases between. From germline, CDR1 is SGHAT and CDR2 FQNNGV.

The chain recombines TRBV19 with TRBJ2-1; 9 nucleotides match TRBD1. Per the germline V gene, CDR1 is LNHDA and CDR2 is SQIVND (reference sequence). The CDR3 sequence is 14 residues long. V was clipped by 7 bases and J by 8 bases; unmatched bases: 9. In DNA form, the CDR3 reads TGTGCCAGTAATCAACAGGGGGCGCGCTATGAGCAGTTCTTC. It codes for CASNQQGARYEQFF.

The chain links TRBV5-6 to TRBJ2-7; weak D call: TRBD1 (6 bases). The CDR3 runs 14 residues. CDR1 is SGHDT and CDR2 is YYEEEE in the germline V gene. V shed 0 bases and J shed 7 bases, with 14 bases lying between them. As DNA, the CDR3 is TGTGCCAGCAGCTTGGAGGGGGTCCTTGGGGAGCAGTACTTC. It encodes CASSLEGVLGEQYF. Together with reference TRBV5-6 and TRBJ2-7, the CDR3 gives the full variable domain: DAGVTQSPTHLIKTRGQQVTLRCSPKSGHDTVSWYQQALGQGPQFIFQYYEEEERQRGNFPDRFSGHQFPNYSSELNVNALLLGDSALYLCASSLEGVLGEQYFGPGTRLTVT.

This clone was recorded a few times. The chain carries TRBV5-1 and TRBJ1-1; D not resolved. Between the trimmed V and J ends, which lost 2 bases and 1 base, there was a span of 6 bases. CDR3 size: 13 residues. Germline V gene sequence: CDR1 SGHRS, CDR2 YFSETQ. The CDR3 DNA reads as TGCGCCAGCAGCTTTCAGAAGAACACTGAAGCTTTCTTT. The encoded protein is CASSFQKNTEAFF. Variable domain in full (rest from reference TRBV5-1 and TRBJ1-1): KAGVTQTPRYLIKTRGQQVTLSCSPISGHRSVSWYQQTPGQGLQFLFEYFSETQRNKGNFPGRFSGRQFSNSRSEMNVSTLELGDSALYLCASSFQKNTEAFFGQGTRLTVV.

This clone was seen once. V usage is TRBV5-6 and J usage is TRBJ1-4, with D uncertain. Deletions cut 1 base from V and 5 bases from J, with 9 bases between. CDR3 size: 14 residues. CDR1 is SGHDT and CDR2 is YYEEEE in the germline V gene. The CDR3 DNA is TGTGCCAGCAGCTTGACAGCCCGGAATGAAAAACTGTTTTTT. Protein: CASSLTARNEKLFF. Complete variable domain (other parts from reference TRBV5-6 and TRBJ1-4): DAGVTQSPTHLIKTRGQQVTLRCSPKSGHDTVSWYQQALGQGPQFIFQYYEEEERQRGNFPDRFSGHQFPNYSSELNVNALLLGDSALYLCASSLTARNEKLFFGSGTQLSVL.